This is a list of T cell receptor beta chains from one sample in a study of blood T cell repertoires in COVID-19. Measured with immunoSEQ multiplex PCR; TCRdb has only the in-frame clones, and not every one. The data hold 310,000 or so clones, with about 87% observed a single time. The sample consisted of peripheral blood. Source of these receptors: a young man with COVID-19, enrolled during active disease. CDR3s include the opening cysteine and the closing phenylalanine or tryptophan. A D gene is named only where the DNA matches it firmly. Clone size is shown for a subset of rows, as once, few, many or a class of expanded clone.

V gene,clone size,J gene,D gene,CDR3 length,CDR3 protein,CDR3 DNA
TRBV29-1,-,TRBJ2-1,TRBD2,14,CSVGSGGSYNEQFF,TGCAGCGTTGGTAGCGGGGGCTCCTACAATGAGCAGTTCTTC
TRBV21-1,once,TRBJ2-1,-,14,CASSRPGQDNEQFF,TGTGCCAGCAGCAGGCCGGGACAGGACAATGAGCAGTTCTTC
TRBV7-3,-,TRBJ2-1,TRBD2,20,CASSLRPSGGTLSSYNEQFF,TGTGCCAGCAGCTTACGCCCTAGCGGGGGGACCCTGAGCTCCTACAATGAGCAGTTCTTC
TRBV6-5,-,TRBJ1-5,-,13,CASGEDAYQPQHF,TGTGCCAGCGGCGAGGATGCTTATCAGCCCCAGCATTTT
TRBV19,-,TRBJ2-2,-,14,CASHRQANTGELFF,TGTGCCTCTCATAGACAGGCGAACACCGGGGAGCTGTTTTTT
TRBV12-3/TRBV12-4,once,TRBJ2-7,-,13,CASSRDKGYEQYF,TGTGCCAGCAGCCGGGACAAGGGGTACGAGCAGTACTTC
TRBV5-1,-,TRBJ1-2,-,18,CASSLRSGLVASNYGYTF,TGCGCCAGCAGCTTACGCTCAGGCTTAGTCGCTTCAAACTATGGCTACACCTTC
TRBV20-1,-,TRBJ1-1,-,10,CSASTTEAFF,TGCAGTGCTAGTACAACTGAAGCTTTCTTT
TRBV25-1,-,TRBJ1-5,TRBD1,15,CASSELDRVGQPQHF,TGTGCCAGCAGTGAATTAGACAGGGTAGGACAGCCCCAGCATTTT
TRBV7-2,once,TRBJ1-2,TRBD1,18,CASSLAGGRTGVFYGYTF,TGTGCCAGCAGCTTAGCGGGGGGTAGGACAGGGGTGTTCTATGGCTACACCTTC
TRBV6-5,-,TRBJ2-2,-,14,CASSLGANTGELFF,TGTGCCAGCAGTCTAGGGGCGAACACCGGGGAGCTGTTTTTT
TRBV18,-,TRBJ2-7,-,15,CASSPLDTSSYEQYF,TGTGCCAGCTCCCCCCTGGATACTAGCTCCTACGAGCAGTACTTC
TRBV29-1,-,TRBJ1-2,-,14,CSARGRGQDYGYTF,TGCAGCGCCCGGGGGCGGGGGCAGGACTATGGCTACACCTTC
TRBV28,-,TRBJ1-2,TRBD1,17,CASSFLYFGQGGDGYTF,TGTGCCAGCAGTTTCCTATACTTCGGACAGGGGGGCGATGGCTACACCTTC
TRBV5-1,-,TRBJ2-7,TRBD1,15,CASSLLPGQGHEQYF,TGCGCCAGCAGCTTGTTACCGGGACAGGGACACGAGCAGTACTTC
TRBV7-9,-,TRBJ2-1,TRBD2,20,CATAKGPTGLAGGPYNEQFF,TGTGCCACCGCCAAGGGGCCCACGGGACTAGCGGGAGGCCCCTACAATGAGCAGTTCTTC
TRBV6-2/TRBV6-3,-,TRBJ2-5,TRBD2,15,CASSYGTSLGETQYF,TGTGCCAGCAGTTACGGGACTAGCCTTGGGGAGACCCAGTACTTC
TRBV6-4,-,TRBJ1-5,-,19,CASICQHRTEIPSNQPQHF,TGTGCCAGCATTTGCCAGCATCGGACAGAGATTCCAAGCAATCAGCCCCAGCATTTT
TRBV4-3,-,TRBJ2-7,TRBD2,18,CASSQGVRGRVSSYEQYF,TGCGCCAGCAGCCAGGGGGTTCGGGGGAGGGTAAGCTCCTACGAGCAGTACTTC
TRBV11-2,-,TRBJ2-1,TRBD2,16,CASSLGAGGIYNEQFF,TGTGCCAGCAGCTTAGGCGCGGGAGGAATCTACAATGAGCAGTTCTTC
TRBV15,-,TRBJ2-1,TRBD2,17,CATSKDIRSSGYNEQFF,TGTGCCACCAGCAAAGATATACGTTCTAGCGGTTACAATGAGCAGTTCTTC
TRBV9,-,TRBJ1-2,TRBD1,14,CASSPVDRAGGYTF,TGTGCCAGCAGCCCGGTGGACAGGGCCGGTGGCTACACCTTC
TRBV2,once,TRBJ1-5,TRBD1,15,CASSEQGTVQQPQHF,TGTGCCAGCAGTGAACAGGGGACAGTCCAACAGCCCCAGCATTTT
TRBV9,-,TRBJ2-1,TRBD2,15,CASTQAGEAYNEQFF,TGTGCCAGCACACAAGCGGGAGAGGCCTACAATGAGCAGTTCTTC
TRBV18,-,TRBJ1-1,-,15,CASSPIGGRGTEAFF,TGTGCCAGCTCCCCGATTGGGGGCAGGGGCACTGAAGCTTTCTTT
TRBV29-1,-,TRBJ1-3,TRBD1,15,CSVEENGTGLRTIYF,TGCAGCGTTGAAGAAAACGGGACAGGGTTACGCACCATATATTTT
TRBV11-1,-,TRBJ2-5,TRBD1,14,CASSPDRGQETQYF,TGTGCCAGCAGCCCAGACAGGGGGCAAGAGACCCAGTACTTC